One sample yielded the 22 T cell receptor beta chains listed below, sequenced in a study of Ad26.COV2.S vaccination and SARS-CoV-2 variants. Using immunoSEQ multiplex PCR, the repertoire was profiled, and TCRdb retains in-frame clones only, with some absent. The data hold more than 40,000 clones, with around 83% observed a single time. Sequenced material: peripheral blood, taken after recovery from COVID-19. The source of these receptors is a human donor who had recovered from COVID-19.

This sequence joins TRBV5-1 and TRBJ1-2; 7 positions match TRBD1. This CDR3 is built from 17 residues. CDR1 is SGHRS and CDR2 is YFSETQ in the germline V gene. With V trimmed by 0 bases and J by 8 bases, 16 bases remained unmatched. The CDR3 bases are TGCGCCAGCAGCTTGGACCCCCCCGGACAGGAATTAAACGGCTACACCTTC. Amino acids: CASSLDPPGQELNGYTF.

This chain joins TRBV18 and TRBJ1-1; D is uncertain. Germline lookup yields CDR1 KGHSH and CDR2 LQKENI. V dropped 1 base and J dropped 1 base, with 10 bases sitting between them. CDR3 length: 15 amino acids. CDR3 nucleotide sequence: TGTGCCAGCTCACCACAAACGTCCTGGAACACTGAAGCTTTCTTT. It yields the protein CASSPQTSWNTEAFF.

The rearrangement joins TRBV7-2 to TRBJ1-1; maybe TRBD1 (5 bases). Germline CDR1 is SGHTA and CDR2 is FQGNSA. The CDR3 is 14 residues long. Trimming took 5 bases from V and 3 from J, leaving 13 bases between them. The CDR3 sequence is CASSLGTSHTEAFF. The CDR3 region has the DNA TGTGCCAGCAGCCTAGGGACCTCGCACACTGAAGCTTTCTTT.

V gene TRBV5-6 combines with J gene TRBJ2-3; TRBD2 matches at 8 bases. Germline trimming cut 7 bases from V and 6 bases from J; bases unmatched to any gene: 13. CDR1 and CDR2 (germline): SGHDT, YYEEEE. The CDR3 is 15 amino acids. The chain's CDR3 is CASSETGGPGDTQYF. The CDR3 DNA reads TGTGCCAGCTCTGAAACGGGAGGGCCAGGGGATACGCAGTATTTT.

The chain is built from TRBV29-1 and TRBJ1-2; 7 nucleotides align to TRBD1. V trimming: 4 bases; J trimming: 6 bases; junction bases outside the gene matches: 8. CDR1 SQVTM and CDR2 ANQGSEA come from the germline V gene. The CDR3 is 13 residues long. This CDR3 reads CSVGGRGWDGYTF. The CDR3 nucleotides are TGCAGCGTTGGCGGCAGGGGGTGGGATGGCTACACCTTC.

The genes are TRBV5-6 and TRBJ1-5; the D is unclear. Germline V gene lookup returns CDR1 SGHDT and CDR2 YYEEEE. Trimming left V 1 base short and J 0 bases short, with 8 bases between. The CDR3 length is 15 residues. CDR3 region: CASSLRQYSNQPQHF. CDR3 nucleotide sequence: TGTGCCAGCAGCTTGCGGCAATATAGCAATCAGCCCCAGCATTTT.

J is TRBJ1-3 and V is TRBV4-1; TRBD1 agrees at 7 bases. Trimming cost V 0 bases and J 4 bases; bases outside gene matches: 3. The germline V gene encodes CDR1 MGHRA and CDR2 YSYEKL. The CDR3 extends over 15 amino acids. The CDR3 loop reads CASSQDPGQGNTIYF. CDR3 DNA sequence: TGCGCCAGCAGCCAAGACCCGGGACAGGGAAACACCATATATTTT.

The chain combines TRBV29-1 with TRBJ2-3, with D perhaps given as TRBD1 or TRBD2 (5 bases each). In germline, CDR1 is SQVTM, CDR2 ANQGSEA. The CDR3 runs to 14 residues. V was shortened by 5 bases and J by 3 bases, with 15 bases between the two germline ends. In nucleotides, the CDR3 is TGCAGCGTTCAGCTTGGGACCCTAACAGATACGCAGTATTTT. Its protein is CSVQLGTLTDTQYF.

This chain uses TRBV2 with TRBJ2-5, with TRBD1 matching over 10 bases. CDR1 and CDR2 (germline): SNHLY, FYNNEI. CDR3 length: 15 residues. Trimming removed 4 bases from V and 4 bases from J; junction bases left unmatched: 6. For the CDR3, the DNA is TGTGCCAGCAGTGCATTAAGGGACAGGGGAGAGACCCAGTACTTC. This codes for CASSALRDRGETQYF. The full variable domain, rest sourced from reference TRBV2 and TRBJ2-5, is EPEVTQTPSHQVTQMGQEVILRCVPISNHLYFYWYRQILGQKVEFLVSFYNNEISEKSEIFDDQFSVERPDGSNFTLKIRSTKLEDSAMYFCASSALRDRGETQYFGPGTRLLVL.

The gene calls are TRBV3-1 (or the pseudogene TRBV3-2) and TRBJ1-2; TRBD1 agrees at 9 bases. Germline V CDR1 and CDR2: LGHDT, YNNKEL (reference sequence). The CDR3 sequence is 16 residues long. After removal of 4 bases from V and 7 bases from J, the junction contained 13 bases not matched to a gene. The DNA for the CDR3 is TGTGCCAGCAGCCTAACGGGCGGGACAGGGAGAGGTGGCTACACCTTC. Translating gives CASSLTGGTGRGGYTF.

This sequence joins TRBV6-5 and TRBJ2-5; no reliable D call. V lost 0 bases and J lost 5, with 4 bases in between. The CDR3 length is 12 residues. Germline V gene lookup returns CDR1 MNHEY and CDR2 SVGAGI. As DNA, the CDR3 is TGTGCCAGCAGTTACTCGGGGGAGACCCAGTACTTC. Translated: CASSYSGETQYF.

The rearrangement uses TRBV11-2 and TRBJ2-5, with 8 bases that match TRBD2. The V and J ends lost 5 bases and 7 bases, in that order; junction bases with no gene match: 9. The CDR3 contains 14 residues. CDR1 is SGHAT and CDR2 is FQNNGV in the germline V gene. The CDR3 loop is CASSPGGGSSTQYF. As DNA, the CDR3 is TGTGCCAGCAGCCCGGGGGGGGGCTCTTCGACCCAGTACTTC.

This clone was seen a few times. V gene TRBV5-4 combines with J gene TRBJ1-2; D perhaps matches TRBD1 (5 bases). The germline V and J ends were trimmed by 2 bases and 9 bases, with 8 bases remaining between them. The CDR3 sequence is 11 residues long. Germline loops: CDR1 SGHNT, CDR2 YYREEE (reference sequence). The CDR3 spells CASSFSGSYTF. The CDR3 DNA reads as TGTGCCAGCAGCTTTTCAGGGAGCTACACCTTC. The variable domain in full, with the rest retrieved from reference TRBV5-4 and TRBJ1-2, is ETGVTQSPTHLIKTRGQQVTLRCSSQSGHNTVSWYQQALGQGPQFIFQYYREEENGRGNFPPRFSGLQFPNYSSELNVNALELDDSALYLCASSFSGSYTFGSGTRLTVV.

V usage is TRBV3-1 (or the pseudogene TRBV3-2) and J usage is TRBJ1-2, with TRBD1 as a possible D gene (5 bases). V was pared by 4 bases and J by 1 base, with 10 bases between. The CDR3 consists of 14 residues. From germline, CDR1 is LGHDT and CDR2 YNNKEL (reference sequence). The CDR3 protein is CASSRDGLNYGYTF. CDR3 sequence (DNA): TGTGCCAGCAGCCGGGACGGGCTTAACTATGGCTACACCTTC.

The chain joins TRBV7-7 to TRBJ2-1, with 10 bases fitting TRBD2. Trimming took 1 base from V and 8 from J; bases not matched to a gene: 5. The CDR3 is 15 amino acids. The V gene's germline CDR1 is SSHAT and CDR2 FNYEAQ (reference sequence). CDR3 bases: TGTGCCAGCAGCTTAGAACTAGCGGGACGCGATGAGCAGTTCTTC. Translated: CASSLELAGRDEQFF.

This clone was observed a few times. The chain combines TRBV12-3 or TRBV12-4 with TRBJ1-6; D gene ambiguous. The CDR3 runs to 13 residues. Trimming shortened V by 6 bases and J by 10 bases, and 13 bases separated the two germline ends. CDR3 bases: TGTGCCAGCAGCTCTAAAAGCGGATCACCCCTCCACTTT. Encoded protein: CASSSKSGSPLHF.

This clone rates as medium-sized. The CDR3: CASSPSTGDGYTF. As DNA, the CDR3 is TGTGCCAGCTCACCTTCGACAGGGGATGGCTACACCTTC. The rearrangement links TRBV18 to TRBJ1-2, with 8 bases fitting TRBD1. V was clipped by 3 bases and J by 6 bases; unmatched bases: 3. This CDR3 has 13 residues. Germline values: CDR1 KGHSH, CDR2 LQKENI. Complete variable domain (other parts from reference TRBV18 and TRBJ1-2): NAGVMQNPRHLVRRRGQEARLRCSPMKGHSHVYWYRQLPEEGLKFMVYLQKENIIDESGMPKERFSAEFPKEGPSILRIQQVVRGDSAAYFCASSPSTGDGYTFGSGTRLTVV.

The chain joins TRBV27 to TRBJ1-6; 8 nucleotides line up with TRBD1. The CDR3 totals 17 residues. Germline CDR1 and CDR2: MNHEY and SMNVEV (reference sequence). V lost 2 bases to trimming and J lost 10 bases; unmatched junction nucleotides: 13. CDR3 bases: TGTGCCAGCAGTTTAGTAGGACAGGGCCCCGGCCCATCACCCCTCCACTTT. Its translation: CASSLVGQGPGPSPLHF.

The V and J genes are TRBV6-2 or TRBV6-3 and TRBJ2-5, with TRBD2 identical over 7 bases. Germline V lookup: CDR1 MNHEY, CDR2 SVGEGT. The CDR3 has 14 amino acids. J gave up 5 bases and V 5 bases, and 8 bases lay outside the gene matches. The CDR3, as DNA: TGTGCCAGCAGTCTCTCCTGGGGAGGGGAGACCCAGTACTTC. Protein: CASSLSWGGETQYF.

V is TRBV19 and J is TRBJ1-2; D is uncertain. CDR1 and CDR2 from the germline V gene are LNHDA and SQIVND (reference sequence). CDR3 length: 14 residues. The V and J ends lost 5 bases and 4 bases respectively, with 14 bases between them. CDR3 region: CASSGSVFVYGYTF. The CDR3 DNA is TGTGCCAGTAGTGGTTCAGTGTTTGTCTATGGCTACACCTTC.

This chain links TRBV6-2 or TRBV6-3 with TRBJ1-2; 8 bases map to TRBD1. CDR1 and CDR2 from the germline V gene are MNHEY and SVGEGT. Germline trimming cut 5 bases from V and 4 bases from J; bases unmatched to any gene: 3. This CDR3 has 13 residues. In DNA, the CDR3 is TGTGCCAGCAGTGACAGGGGCCTCTATGGCTACACCTTC. This gives the protein CASSDRGLYGYTF.

This clone has just one count. The chain is built from TRBV6-6 and TRBJ1-1, with D possibly being TRBD1 (6 bases). V lost 6 bases and J lost 0, with 17 bases in between. The CDR3 length is 16 residues. Germline loops: CDR1 MNHNY, CDR2 SVGAGI (reference sequence). The CDR3 protein is CASSPIQDRMNTEAFF. The CDR3 DNA reads TGTGCCAGCAGCCCAATACAAGACAGGATGAACACTGAAGCTTTCTTT.